A single sample is the source of the 31 T cell receptor beta chains below, sequenced in a study of long-term antiretroviral therapy in people with HIV. Assay version v3.0 of immunoSEQ was used, and it was run at survey level. The method was immunoSEQ multiplex PCR; TCRdb's version includes in-frame clones alone and lacks a portion of them. The table includes fewer than 20,000 clones, roughly 78% detected once. This specimen was unsorted PBMCs, taken at the start of antiretroviral therapy, before treatment. These receptors were collected from a middle-aged woman with HIV.

The rearrangement links TRBV19 to TRBJ1-1; perhaps TRBD1 as D (5 bases). The CDR3 is 14 amino acids. The V end was cut by 7 bases, the J end by 1 base, with 13 bases between. The germline V gene encodes CDR1 LNHDA and CDR2 SQIVND (reference sequence). The CDR3: CASMGTETNTEAFF. The CDR3 coding sequence is TGTGCCAGTATGGGGACGGAGACGAACACTGAAGCTTTCTTT.

This CDR3 is CAWSGGTSGAHTQYF. The CDR3 DNA reads as TGTGCCTGGAGTGGAGGGACTAGCGGAGCCCATACGCAGTATTTT. The genes are TRBV30 and TRBJ2-3; 11 nucleotides align to TRBD2. After removal of 1 base from V and 7 bases from J, the junction contained 7 bases not matched to a gene. The germline V gene has CDR1 GTSNPN and CDR2 SVGIG (reference sequence). The CDR3 has 15 amino acids.

The chain uses TRBV11-2 and TRBJ1-1; 7 nucleotides match TRBD1. V lost 1 base to trimming and J lost 2 bases; unmatched junction nucleotides: 4. Germline V CDR1 and CDR2: SGHAT, FQNNGV. The CDR3 extends over 15 amino acids. The CDR3, as DNA: TGTGCCAGCAGCTTAGGGGGGACAGCTAACACTGAAGCTTTCTTT. Protein sequence: CASSLGGTANTEAFF.

The chain couples TRBV10-1 to TRBJ2-7; possible D gene TRBD2, 5 bases. The CDR3 contains 14 residues. CDR1 is WNHNN and CDR2 is SYGVQD in the germline V gene (reference sequence). Trimming left V 5 bases short and J 2 bases short, with 13 bases between. CDR3 in DNA: TGCGCCAGCAGTACGAGCGAGCGGACCTACGAGCAGTACTTC. It translates to CASSTSERTYEQYF.

V is TRBV7-9 and J is TRBJ2-3; D is undetermined. V shed 4 bases and J shed 3 bases, with 2 bases lying between them. The CDR3 is made up of 11 amino acids. The germline V gene encodes CDR1 SEHNR and CDR2 FQNEAQ (reference sequence). CDR3 DNA: TGTGCCAGCAGCTCGACAGATACGCAGTATTTT. Translated: CASSSTDTQYF.

The chain recombines TRBV30 with TRBJ1-5, with 7 bases lining up with TRBD1. The V segment lost 2 bases and the J segment 6 bases; nucleotides outside the gene matches: 7. The CDR3 has 14 amino acids. From germline, CDR1 is GTSNPN and CDR2 SVGIG (reference sequence). The CDR3 region has the DNA TGTGCCTGGAGTAAGGAGGGGGCGGGTCAGCCCCAGCATTTT. It yields the protein CAWSKEGAGQPQHF.

The CDR3 here is CASSLQADTDTQYF. The CDR3 DNA follows: TGCGCCAGCAGCCTACAAGCGGACACAGATACGCAGTATTTT. The chain joins TRBV4-3 to TRBJ2-3; D might be TRBD2 (5 bases). Between the trimmed V and J ends, which lost 4 bases and 2 bases, there was a span of 10 bases. Germline CDR1 LGHNA, CDR2 YSLEER. The CDR3 runs to 14 residues.

The V gene is TRBV11-3, the J gene TRBJ2-3; unclear D gene. V was trimmed by 5 bases and J by 1 base, leaving 16 bases between them. The CDR3 runs 16 residues. Germline lookup yields CDR1 SGHNT and CDR2 YENEEA. The CDR3 is CASSPGKFGRTDTQYF. For the CDR3, the DNA is TGTGCCAGCAGCCCAGGAAAATTCGGACGCACAGATACGCAGTATTTT.

The gene calls are TRBV7-3 and TRBJ1-1; the D is unclear. Germline V gene sequence: CDR1 SGHTA, CDR2 FQGTGA. Trimming stripped 4 bases from V and 3 bases from J, with 9 bases between. The CDR3 loop spans 13 amino acids. The CDR3 region is CASSWISDTEAFF. Here the CDR3 DNA reads TGTGCCAGCAGCTGGATCAGTGACACTGAAGCTTTCTTT.

This clone appeared a few times. V and J are TRBV5-1 and TRBJ2-7, with 11 bases matching TRBD1. Looked up from germline, CDR1 is SGHRS and CDR2 is YFSETQ. The CDR3 extends over 14 amino acids. V lost 2 bases to trimming and J lost 5 bases; unmatched junction nucleotides: 3. CDR3 residues: CASSFRDRGNEQYF. The CDR3 nucleotides read TGCGCCAGCAGCTTTAGGGACAGGGGGAACGAGCAGTACTTC.

The V call is TRBV29-1, the J call TRBJ1-1; tentative D call: TRBD1 (5 bases). Germline V CDR1 and CDR2: SQVTM, ANQGSEA. This CDR3 contains 13 residues. V lost 3 bases to trimming and J lost 5 bases, with 13 bases between them. The CDR3 nucleotides read TGCAGCGTTGATACCTGGGGGGGAACTGAAGCTTTCTTT. It encodes CSVDTWGGTEAFF.

The genes are TRBV23-1 and TRBJ1-5; D call uncertain. TRBV23-1 is classed as an ORF, of uncertain function. There are 15 residues in the CDR3. The germline V and J ends were trimmed by 2 bases and 0 bases, with 8 bases remaining between them. The CDR3 DNA follows: TGCGCCAGCAGTCAACCAACAGATAGCAATCAGCCCCAGCATTTT. Its translation is CASSQPTDSNQPQHF.

The chain has TRBV9 and TRBJ1-4; 7 positions agree with TRBD1. The CDR3 spans 17 residues. V dropped 0 bases and J dropped 0; count of bases not matched to a gene: 5. CDR1 and CDR2 from the germline V gene are SGDLS and YYNGEE. CDR3 in amino acids: CASSVGRQGATNEKLFF. The DNA of the CDR3 is TGTGCCAGCAGCGTAGGACGTCAGGGGGCAACTAATGAAAAACTGTTTTTT.

The V gene is TRBV7-2, the J gene TRBJ1-5; 7 nucleotides agree with TRBD1. Germline V gives CDR1 SGHTA, CDR2 FQGNSA. There are 14 residues in the CDR3. The junction had 3 bases not matched to a gene; V was cut back by 1 base and J by 6 bases. The CDR3: CASSLVGDSQPQHF. CDR3 DNA sequence: TGTGCCAGCAGCTTAGTGGGGGACAGTCAGCCCCAGCATTTT.

This chain uses TRBV6-5 with TRBJ2-7; tentatively, D is TRBD1 or TRBD2 (5 bases each). The CDR3 is 14 residues long. V dropped 6 bases and J dropped 9 bases, with 21 bases sitting between them. Germline CDR1 MNHEY, CDR2 SVGAGI. The CDR3 here is CASRDPGQQIMQYF. CDR3 in DNA: TGTGCCAGCAGGGACCCGGGGCAGCAGATTATGCAGTACTTC.

The chain combines TRBV9 with TRBJ1-1; D gene uncertain. V was clipped by 0 bases and J by 1 base, with 4 bases between them. The CDR3 is made up of 13 amino acids. CDR1 and CDR2 from the germline V gene are SGDLS and YYNGEE. The CDR3 is CASSVGTNTEAFF. The CDR3 DNA reads TGTGCCAGCAGCGTAGGTACGAACACTGAAGCTTTCTTT.

The V and J genes are TRBV7-2 and TRBJ1-3; D gene uncertain. Per the germline V gene, CDR1 is SGHTA and CDR2 is FQGNSA. The V and J ends lost 5 bases and 3 bases respectively, with 11 bases between them. The CDR3 is 14 residues long. Here the CDR3 DNA reads TGTGCCAGCAGCCTGGGATGGGATGGAAACACCATATATTTT. This encodes CASSLGWDGNTIYF.

By share, this clone counts as medium-sized. The genes are TRBV6-5 and TRBJ1-2, with D perhaps matching TRBD1 (5 bases). Germline loops: CDR1 MNHEY, CDR2 SVGAGI. Trimming left V 0 bases short and J 6 bases short, with 14 bases between. The CDR3 is 15 residues long. The CDR3 here is CASSYSRVKGDGYTF. The CDR3, as DNA: TGTGCCAGCAGTTACTCCAGGGTAAAAGGGGATGGCTACACCTTC.

The J gene is TRBJ1-6, the V gene TRBV7-2, with D perhaps TRBD1 (6 bases). The CDR3 runs 15 residues. Germline V gene lookup returns CDR1 SGHTA and CDR2 FQGNSA. Trimming removed 8 bases at V and 7 bases at J, with 18 bases between. The CDR3 bases are TGTGCCAGCCTAACACGGACAGCGTTCAATTCACCCCTCCACTTT. Its protein product is CASLTRTAFNSPLHF.

The V gene is TRBV9, the J gene TRBJ1-3; weak D call: TRBD1 (5 bases). Germline loops: CDR1 SGDLS, CDR2 YYNGEE. The CDR3 has 15 residues. Trimming left V 3 bases short and J 4 bases short, with 14 bases between. The CDR3 reads CASSEQGLIGNTIYF. Written as DNA, the CDR3 is TGTGCCAGCAGCGAGCAGGGATTAATCGGAAACACCATATATTTT.

The gene calls are TRBV28 and TRBJ2-5; no firm D call. V lost 3 bases, J lost 0 bases, and 5 bases lay in between. In germline, CDR1 is MDHEN, CDR2 SYDVKM. The CDR3 sequence is 13 residues long. CDR3 sequence (DNA): TGTGCCAGCAGTTTGTCCCACCAAGAGACCCAGTACTTC. This gives the protein CASSLSHQETQYF. The whole variable domain, filled in from reference TRBV28 and TRBJ2-5, reads DVKVTQSSRYLVKRTGEKVFLECVQDMDHENMFWYRQDPGLGLRLIYFSYDVKMKEKGDIPEGYSVSREKKERFSLILESASTNQTSMYLCASSLSHQETQYFGPGTRLLVL.

The chain employs TRBV19 and TRBJ1-2; 8 positions agree with TRBD1. The germline V gene encodes CDR1 LNHDA and CDR2 SQIVND (reference sequence). V dropped 10 bases and J dropped 7; count of bases not matched to a gene: 14. The CDR3 contains 14 residues. This chain's CDR3 is CATAPRDRGSGYTF. CDR3 sequence (DNA): TGTGCCACCGCCCCCCGAGACAGGGGTAGTGGCTACACCTTC.

Relative to its sample, this clone is medium-sized. The chain joins TRBV6-5 to TRBJ1-4, with D unresolved. V dropped 0 bases and J dropped 6 bases, with 8 bases sitting between them. CDR3 length: 14 residues. CDR1 MNHEY and CDR2 SVGAGI come from the germline V gene. The CDR3 sequence: CASSYSKRDEKLFF. The CDR3 region has the DNA TGTGCCAGCAGTTACTCGAAACGTGATGAAAAACTGTTTTTT.

This clone was seen only once. V usage is TRBV5-4 and J usage is TRBJ2-7; TRBD1 or TRBD2 may be the D gene (6 bases each). CDR3 length equals 14 residues. Germline CDR1 and CDR2: SGHNT and YYREEE (reference sequence). Trimming removed 3 bases at V and 3 bases at J, with 13 bases between. This CDR3 reads CASSYLGGHYEQYF. The CDR3 DNA reads as TGTGCCAGCAGCTACCTCGGGGGCCACTACGAGCAGTACTTC.

This chain connects TRBV5-4 to TRBJ2-7, with D perhaps TRBD1 (5 bases). Germline assignment: CDR1 SGHNT and CDR2 YYREEE (reference sequence). Trimming shortened V by 0 bases and J by 5 bases, and 9 bases separated the two germline ends. This CDR3 region has 13 residues. CDR3 loop: CASSLEGVHEQYF. The CDR3 DNA follows: TGTGCCAGCAGCTTGGAAGGGGTCCACGAGCAGTACTTC.

V gene TRBV5-1 combines with J gene TRBJ2-3; 9 nucleotides match TRBD1. Unmatched junction bases numbered 2, after V lost 0 bases and J lost 0 bases. CDR3 length: 16 residues. Germline CDR1 SGHRS, CDR2 YFSETQ. The CDR3 bases are TGCGCCAGCAGCTTGGGGGACAGGGATAGCACAGATACGCAGTATTTT. Its translation is CASSLGDRDSTDTQYF.

V is TRBV5-4 and J is TRBJ2-5, with a weak D call TRBD2 (7 bases). The CDR3 sequence is 14 residues long. Germline V lookup: CDR1 SGHNT, CDR2 YYREEE (reference sequence). V was shortened by 4 bases and J by 4 bases, with 14 bases between the two germline ends. CDR3 nucleotide sequence: TGTGCCAGCAGCGAGGGGGGGGGCAGAGAGACCCAGTACTTC. This gives the protein CASSEGGGRETQYF.

V usage is TRBV5-6 and J usage is TRBJ1-1, with D possibly TRBD1 on 5 matching bases. V dropped 1 base and J dropped 4 bases, with 8 bases sitting between them. There are 13 residues in the CDR3. Germline V gene sequence: CDR1 SGHDT, CDR2 YYEEEE. In DNA form, the CDR3 reads TGTGCCAGCAGCTTGAGGCAGGGCACTGAAGCTTTCTTT. Protein: CASSLRQGTEAFF.

This clone is medium-sized by share. The chain links TRBV4-2 to TRBJ1-2, with D possibly TRBD1 on 6 matching bases. Germline V gene data show CDR1 as LGHNA and CDR2 as YNFKEQ. Trimming removed 4 bases from V and 5 bases from J, with 17 bases in between. The CDR3 spans 15 residues. The CDR3 spells CASSLRGAEFYGYTF. The CDR3 coding sequence is TGTGCCAGCAGCCTTAGGGGGGCGGAATTTTATGGCTACACCTTC.

This chain uses TRBV28 with TRBJ2-3; no reliable D call. Germline CDR1 reads MDHEN; CDR2 reads SYDVKM. The CDR3 is 13 residues long. Trimming removed 7 bases from V and 1 base from J, with 9 bases in between. The CDR3 is CASKIQGTDTQYF. CDR3 coding DNA: TGTGCCAGCAAGATTCAGGGCACAGATACGCAGTATTTT.

The rearrangement uses TRBV4-3 and TRBJ1-6, with D unclear. Between the trimmed V and J ends, which lost 5 bases and 0 bases, there was a span of 11 bases. Germline CDR1 LGHNA, CDR2 YSLEER. CDR3 length: 16 amino acids. This chain's CDR3 is CASSYTTSSYNSPLHF. CDR3 bases: TGCGCCAGCAGCTACACAACGAGCTCCTATAATTCACCCCTCCACTTT.